This T cell receptor beta chain is from a study of OX40 agonist ivuxolimab in advanced cancers. As to this clone: Its cognate antigen is unknown.

Germline loops: CDR1 SGDLS, CDR2 YYNGEE. This CDR3 contains 16 residues. J gave up 6 bases and V 0 bases, and 6 bases lay outside the gene matches. Some clones are missing from TCRdb's copy, which holds only in-frame ones; the method was immunoSEQ multiplex PCR. The sample yields under 45,000 clones, 70% to 90% seen once. Broader study findings: The study observed clonal expansion of CD4+ and CD8+ blood T cells by week 6 at 0.1 to 3.0 mg/kg. The specificity for antigen of the expanded peripheral T cells was not determined.

This receptor was taken from an adult with an advanced solid tumor such as melanoma, head and neck, liver or kidney cancer. This sequence joins TRBV9 and TRBJ2-2, with 9 bases identical to TRBD2. The source was CD4+ or CD8+ T cells sorted from blood, collected in a trial of the OX40 agonist ivuxolimab. CDR3 in DNA: TGTGCCAGCAGCGTAGGGGCGGGAGGGCCCGCCGGGGAGCTGTTTTTT. Protein sequence: CASSVGAGGPAGELFF.